This T cell receptor beta chain was retrieved from a study of blood T cells in healthy people across ages (dated by TCRdb to about 2015). Background for the entire study: In model experiments, roughly one uniquely barcoded TCR beta cDNA molecule per two T cells was captured by template switching. Donors were grouped into four age groups: young (average roughly 16 years), middle-aged (over 35), aged (roughly 62) and long-lived (just over 80). Two additional independent replicas of 1 million unique cDNA reads from the same blood draw were analyzed for two donors (one aged 18 to 30 and one aged 80 or older). The study measured age-related changes in TCR beta repertoire diversity using deep sequencing normalized with unique cDNA molecular identifiers. To avoid experimental bias, donors of different ages were randomly spread across the sequencing lanes. Results the study describes overall, beyond this receptor: Because donor CMV infection status was unknown, age-related changes in expanded clonotypes were potentially confounded. Observed TCR beta diversity correlated strongly with the percentage of naive T cells measured by flow cytometry. Observed TCR beta diversity per million T cells fell roughly linearly with age, and a significant reduction was already apparent by age approximately 40. Compared with the aged group, the long-lived group had more naive CD4+ T cells, fewer expanded clones and increased TCR diversity, suggesting age selection. Estimates of total diversity based on one million sequenced T cells were regarded as lower bounds and as underestimates. Bulk unsorted PBMC profiling prevented conclusive comparison of naive and antigen-experienced compartments.

The donors were 40 or so Caucasian individuals from Russia, aged roughly 6 to 90 years, who were systemically healthy. Each donor gave approximately 10 milliliters of peripheral blood, collected into EDTA-treated Vacutainer tubes. Ficoll-Paque density-gradient centrifugation was used to isolate PBMCs, with at least 6 million obtained per sample. Trizol reagent was used to extract total RNA from PBMCs, with at least 6 micrograms per sample. The percentages of naive CD45RAhigh/CD27high T cells were determined by flow cytometry on a PBMC aliquot from every donor. Preparation of the library involved 5' RACE. Sequencing was carried out with an Illumina HiSeq 2500. A second PCR of roughly 6 to 11 cycles was performed with a sample-barcoded 5' primer and a J-beta primer mix. A unique molecular identifier was introduced onto each TCR beta cDNA molecule by a template-switch 5' adaptor carrying 12 random nucleotides. At least 3 million CDR3-containing paired-end reads were obtained from each sample. First-strand cDNA was synthesized from all RNA with the Mint cDNA synthesis kit, primed by a TRBC-specific oligonucleotide. After uracil-DNA glycosylase treatment, a first 18-cycle PCR used universal primers M1SS and BC2_uni_R on all cDNA. Regarding the original processing steps: Normalization of each sample was performed by random selection of 1 million high-quality reads, each carrying a distinct molecular identifier. Reads sharing molecular identifiers were discarded rather than binned into consensus sequences. MiTCR, run with a Q25 quality threshold and the strictest error-elimination algorithm, handled CDR3 identification, clonotype clustering and error correction. A nonparametric unseen species model using Euler transformation provided a lower-bound estimate of total TCR beta diversity. The public reads were quality trimmed at Q25 with fastp and then assembled into clones with MiXCR by TCRdb, keeping productive beta chains. Each CDR3 protein appears once, grouped with its most common genes and DNA. The V and J calls follow TCRdb's processing rather than the paper's. Counted in this sample were approximately 830,000 distinct CDR3 sequences; under 80% of them appeared once. About 30% of the sample belongs to the ten largest clones.

A note on this clonotype: Its antigen is unknown. The record has no base qualities; no much larger clone is one base away.

The source of this sequence is a man younger than 40 in good health. Sequencing was done on a sample of blood.

Here the CDR3 is given as CSDLIGRPGSNYGYTF. The nucleotide sequence reads TGCAGCGACCTCATAGGGAGGCCCGGTTCTAACTATGGCTACACCTTC. Recombination joined TRBV29-1 with TRBJ1-2; no confident D gene assignment can be made. The CDR3 measures 16 amino acids from cysteine to phenylalanine. Only the CDR3 portion is preserved as DNA: 48 bases, with reading frame beginning at the first base. Taken from the germline V gene, the CDR1 and CDR2 loops are SQVTM and ANQGSEA. V drops 7 bases and J drops 0 bases, leaving 21 bases in between. Reference TRBV29-1 and TRBJ1-2 proteins supply the regions before and after the CDR3; the full variable domain is: SAVISQKPSRDICQRGTSLTIQCQVDSQVTMMFWYRQQPGQSLTLIATANQGSEATYESGFVIDKFPISRPNLTFSTLTVSNMSPEDSSIYLCSDLIGRPGSNYGYTFGSGTRLTVV.